This T cell receptor beta chain is from a study of neurological immune-mediated disorders. This CDR3 comprises 16 residues. V was shortened by 3 bases and J by 0 bases, with 12 bases between the two germline ends. Germline assignment: CDR1 LGHDT and CDR2 YNNKEL (reference sequence). Sorted libraries were derived from 800,000 to 1,000,000 CD4+ or CD8+ T cells. This clonotype was found many times. As yet, its antigen is unknown. Regarding the study as a whole: The greatest TCR clonal expansion occurred in HTLV-1-associated myelopathy and the least in multiple sclerosis, which fell below healthy controls.

The team produced cDNA through 5'RACE using 10-nucleotide random UMIs. TCRdb reanalysed the 5' RACE reads using MiXCR and keeps one entry per CDR3 protein. Of roughly 30,000 distinct CDR3 sequences listed, roughly 23% are singletons. The TCR comes from a middle-aged man with HTLV-1-associated myelopathy (HAM/TSP). Material for sequencing was CD4+ T cells from blood. The chain recombines TRBV3-1 with TRBJ1-3, with no clear D. Here the CDR3 DNA reads TGTGCCAGCAGCCACGGGCGTAGCATCTCTGGAAACACCATATATTTT. It yields the protein CASSHGRSISGNTIYF.